The 21 T cell receptor beta chains given below trace back to one sample, sequenced in a study of T cell responses to AZD1222 COVID-19 vaccine. TCRdb keeps only in-frame clones here, not all; method: immunoSEQ multiplex PCR. The sample includes fewer than 150,000 clones, 70% to 90% of them seen just once. The material was peripheral blood, obtained 28 days after the second AZD1222 dose. Source of these receptors: an adult who received the AZD1222 COVID-19 vaccine.

The rearrangement uses TRBV7-2 and TRBJ1-2; D remains unclear. The V end lost 1 base, the J end lost 1 base, and 10 bases lay between the germline ends. Germline-derived CDR1 and CDR2 are SGHTA and FQGNSA. The CDR3 consists of 15 residues. The CDR3 is CASSLVRRDNYGYTF. The CDR3 DNA follows: TGTGCCAGCAGCTTAGTTAGGCGGGATAACTATGGCTACACCTTC.

The sample holds a few counts of this clone. This chain joins TRBV2 and TRBJ2-2; tentatively, D is TRBD2 (6 bases). The CDR3 loop spans 13 amino acids. The V end was cut by 7 bases, the J end by 5 bases, with 11 bases between. Germline CDR1 and CDR2: SNHLY and FYNNEI. CDR3 coding DNA: TGTGCCAGCAATTTCGCGGGGACCGGGGAGCTGTTTTTT. It translates to CASNFAGTGELFF.

The rearrangement uses TRBV6-4 and TRBJ1-2; perhaps TRBD1 as D (5 bases). CDR3 length equals 12 residues. V was shortened by 7 bases and J by 6 bases, with 12 bases between the two germline ends. Germline-derived CDR1 and CDR2 are MRHNA and SNTAGT. CDR3 sequence reads: CASIPSGNGYTF. The CDR3 DNA sequence: TGTGCCAGCATTCCCTCAGGGAATGGCTACACCTTC.

This chain links TRBV5-6 with TRBJ2-7, with 7 bases that match TRBD1. The germline V gene has CDR1 SGHDT and CDR2 YYEEEE. The CDR3 loop spans 14 amino acids. V gave up 2 bases and J gave up 0 bases; unmatched junction bases: 2. This CDR3 reads CASSFDRDSYEQYF. The DNA for the CDR3 is TGTGCCAGCAGCTTCGACAGGGACTCCTACGAGCAGTACTTC.

The rearrangement uses TRBV24-1 and TRBJ2-1; D perhaps matches TRBD1 (6 bases). Germline V CDR1 and CDR2: KGHDR, SFDVKD. CDR3 length equals 15 residues. The ends were cut back, 5 bases at V and 4 bases at J, with 14 bases in the middle. The CDR3 here is CATSGNNREYNEQFF. The CDR3 region has the DNA TGTGCCACCAGTGGAAACAACAGGGAATACAATGAGCAGTTCTTC.

V gene TRBV7-2 combines with J gene TRBJ1-2; D unresolved. The CDR3 is 14 residues long. The V end lost 1 base, the J end lost 4 bases, and 10 bases lay between the germline ends. Looked up from germline, CDR1 is SGHTA and CDR2 is FQGNSA. The CDR3 sequence is CASSLGNNRYGYTF. The CDR3 DNA reads as TGTGCCAGCAGCTTAGGTAATAACCGCTATGGCTACACCTTC.

The J gene is TRBJ1-3, the V gene TRBV6-5; D possibly corresponds to TRBD1 (6 bases). The length of the CDR3 is 16 residues. V dropped 0 bases and J dropped 3 bases, with 12 bases sitting between them. CDR1 and CDR2 from the germline V gene are MNHEY and SVGAGI. This CDR3 reads CASSYSQGMGGNTIYF. The CDR3 nucleotides read TGTGCCAGCAGTTACTCGCAGGGGATGGGTGGAAACACCATATATTTT.

The gene calls are TRBV6-5 and TRBJ1-5, with 7 bases matching TRBD1. The germline CDR1 and CDR2 sequences are MNHEY and SVGAGI. This CDR3 spans 15 amino acids. V dropped 10 bases and J dropped 4; count of bases not matched to a gene: 13. DNA of the CDR3: TGTGCCACCATTAGGGGAACAGGGGATAATCAGCCCCAGCATTTT. It specifies CATIRGTGDNQPQHF.

As regards this clone: At one end the junction does not follow the germline gene, possibly because of a read error. The rearrangement uses TRBV25-1 and TRBJ2-7; 10 bases align to TRBD2. The CDR3 has 17 residues. The germline CDR1 and CDR2 sequences are MGHDK and SYGVNS. The CDR3 DNA reads TGTGCCAGCAGTGAATGTTTGGCTAGCGGGAGTTCCTGCGAGCAGTACTTC. This gives the protein CASSECLASGSSCEQYF.

The J gene is TRBJ2-3, the V gene TRBV7-3, with TRBD1 matching 7 bases. This CDR3 has 12 amino acids. Germline V gene data show CDR1 as SGHTA and CDR2 as FQGTGA. Trimming at V came to 5 bases and at J to 9 bases, leaving 5 bases not matched to a gene. In nucleotides, the CDR3 is TGTGCCAGCAGCGAACAGGGGAGCACGCAGTATTTT. Its translation: CASSEQGSTQYF.

The chain is built from TRBV30 and TRBJ1-1; no definite D call. Trimming stripped 2 bases from V and 5 bases from J, with 9 bases between. Looked up from germline, CDR1 is GTSNPN and CDR2 is SVGIG (reference sequence). The CDR3 is 12 residues long. As DNA, the CDR3 is TGTGCCTGGAGTCCGGGGAGGACTGAAGCTTTCTTT. Translated: CAWSPGRTEAFF.

V gene TRBV6-2 or TRBV6-3 combines with J gene TRBJ1-1, with D perhaps TRBD1 (6 bases). The CDR3 has 16 residues. The germline V gene has CDR1 MNHEY and CDR2 SVGEGT. With 5 bases removed from V and 0 bases from J, the gap between germline ends came to 16 bases. CDR3 loop: CASSRNRERMNTEAFF. The CDR3 region has the DNA TGTGCCAGCAGTCGAAACAGGGAACGGATGAACACTGAAGCTTTCTTT.

The chain joins TRBV27 to TRBJ2-7, with 11 nucleotides matching TRBD2. Trimming cost V 2 bases and J 2 bases; bases outside gene matches: 5. The CDR3 consists of 16 residues. CDR1 and CDR2 from the germline V gene are MNHEY and SMNVEV (reference sequence). Written as DNA, the CDR3 is TGTGCCAGCAGTTTACGAACTAGCGGGGGCCCCTACGAGCAGTACTTC. This sequence encodes CASSLRTSGGPYEQYF.

This clone showed up just once. The rearrangement joins TRBV11-2 to TRBJ1-1, with 8 bases identical to TRBD1. Trimming at V came to 5 bases and at J to 1 base, leaving 6 bases not matched to a gene. This CDR3 region has 15 residues. Germline CDR1 and CDR2: SGHAT and FQNNGV. CDR3 protein: CASSRTGQGNTEAFF. The DNA of the CDR3 is TGTGCCAGCAGCCGAACCGGACAGGGGAACACTGAAGCTTTCTTT.

V and J are TRBV6-2 or TRBV6-3 and TRBJ2-6; D gene ambiguous. The germline V and J ends were trimmed by 4 bases and 0 bases, with 7 bases remaining between them. The CDR3 totals 15 residues. CDR1 and CDR2 from the germline V gene are MNHEY and SVGEGT. CDR3 DNA: TGTGCCAGCAGTTCCGGGTCCTCTGGGGCCAACGTCCTGACTTTC. This sequence encodes CASSSGSSGANVLTF.

In DNA form, the CDR3 reads TGTGCCAGTAGTATAGTCGTCCCCGCGGGACTAGCGGGGTCGAATGAGCAGTTCTTC. Encoded protein: CASSIVVPAGLAGSNEQFF. The V call is TRBV19, the J call TRBJ2-1; 13 nucleotides agree with TRBD2. Trimming took 1 base from V and 7 from J; bases not matched to a gene: 13. The CDR3 has 19 residues. The germline CDR1 and CDR2 sequences are LNHDA and SQIVND (reference sequence).

This clone has just a few counts. This chain connects TRBV27 to TRBJ1-2; D remains unclear. V dropped 7 bases and J dropped 8 bases, with 20 bases sitting between them. CDR3 length equals 14 residues. The germline V gene has CDR1 MNHEY and CDR2 SMNVEV (reference sequence). The CDR3 protein is CASTAPGGATGYTF. The CDR3 coding sequence is TGTGCCAGCACCGCACCGGGCGGCGCTACGGGCTACACCTTC.

This clone was observed a few times. This chain connects TRBV9 to TRBJ2-5; 7 bases are a match to TRBD2. Trimming at V came to 6 bases and at J to 3 bases, leaving 14 bases not matched to a gene. Looked up from germline, CDR1 is SGDLS and CDR2 is YYNGEE. CDR3 length equals 16 residues. CDR3 nucleotide sequence: TGTGCCAGCACACGTCTGGTTGGGCTAGCGGAAGAGACCCAGTACTTC. Encoded protein: CASTRLVGLAEETQYF.

This clone has only a few counts. V is TRBV24-1 and J is TRBJ2-1; D unresolved. V was shortened by 5 bases and J by 9 bases, with 13 bases between the two germline ends. The CDR3 extends over 13 amino acids. Looked up from germline, CDR1 is KGHDR and CDR2 is SFDVKD. The CDR3 DNA reads TGTGCCACCAGTGCCCTAGATCCGGTTGAGCAGTTCTTC. Protein product: CATSALDPVEQFF.

The chain couples TRBV19 to TRBJ1-5, with 8 bases aligning to TRBD1. The CDR3 spans 15 residues. CDR1 is LNHDA, CDR2 SQIVND, per germline (reference sequence). The ends lost 5 bases at V and 7 bases at J; junction bases unmatched: 10. The CDR3 nucleotides read TGTGCCAGTAGTTCTTGGGGCAGGGGGCTCCAGCCCCAGCATTTT. Its translation: CASSSWGRGLQPQHF.

The chain uses TRBV4-2 and TRBJ2-2; D is ambiguous. CDR1 is LGHNA, CDR2 YNFKEQ, per germline. The CDR3 length is 13 residues. Deletions cut 4 bases from V and 7 bases from J, with 10 bases between. The CDR3 reads CASSLEPLGELFF. DNA for the CDR3: TGTGCCAGCAGCCTGGAACCCCTCGGGGAGCTGTTTTTT.